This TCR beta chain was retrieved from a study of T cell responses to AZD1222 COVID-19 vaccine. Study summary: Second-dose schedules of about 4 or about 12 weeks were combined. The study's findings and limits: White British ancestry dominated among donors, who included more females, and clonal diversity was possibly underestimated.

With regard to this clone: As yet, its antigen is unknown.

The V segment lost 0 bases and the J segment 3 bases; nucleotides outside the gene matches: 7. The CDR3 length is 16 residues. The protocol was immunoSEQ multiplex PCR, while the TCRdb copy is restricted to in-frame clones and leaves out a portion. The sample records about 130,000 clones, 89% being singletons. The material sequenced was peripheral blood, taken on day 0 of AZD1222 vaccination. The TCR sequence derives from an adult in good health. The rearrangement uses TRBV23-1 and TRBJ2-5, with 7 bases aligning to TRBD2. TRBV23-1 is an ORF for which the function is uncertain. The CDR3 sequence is CASSQSIGLVEETQYF. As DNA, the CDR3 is TGCGCCAGCAGTCAATCAATCGGACTAGTTGAAGAGACCCAGTACTTC.